Here is one T cell receptor beta chain with its context. Germline assignment: CDR1 MNHEY and CDR2 SMNVEV (reference sequence). The CDR3 runs to 14 residues. V lost 8 bases to trimming and J lost 4 bases, with 16 bases between them. This entry belongs to a study of blood T cell repertoires in COVID-19. This table comes from immunoSEQ multiplex PCR, and its TCRdb copy is limited to in-frame clones, with some not included. Of fewer than 350,000 clones in the sample, approximately 81% are singletons; the top ten hold around 3%. The material sequenced was peripheral blood. This chain connects TRBV27 to TRBJ2-3; tentatively, D is TRBD2 (5 bases). The origin of this receptor is a woman aged 55 to 70 with active or convalescent COVID-19. The CDR3 nucleotides read TGTGCCAGCTCGGACGGGGATCGCCCAGATACGCAGTATTTT. It specifies CASSDGDRPDTQYF.